Each of the 2 T cell receptor beta chains below was sequenced from the same sample in a study of cytomegalovirus exposure and HLA in healthy donors. TCRdb's table, derived via immunoSEQ multiplex PCR, lists solely in-frame clones and lacks some. This sample has approximately 150,000 clones, with about nine tenths found just once. The sequenced sample was PBMCs. All receptors come from a man aged 18-30 years in good health and CMV-seropositive.

This chain uses TRBV6-5 with TRBJ1-4; 7 nucleotides line up with TRBD1. The CDR3 loop spans 13 amino acids. The ends lost 6 bases at V and 7 bases at J; junction bases unmatched: 5. The germline V gene has CDR1 MNHEY and CDR2 SVGAGI. CDR3 region: CASRRQGSEKLFF. The CDR3 nucleotides read TGTGCCAGCAGAAGACAGGGTAGTGAAAAACTGTTTTTT.

CDR3 nucleotides: TGTGCCACCAGCAGCCGGGACAGGGTTTACGAGCAGTACTTC. It translates to CATSSRDRVYEQYF. The chain links TRBV15 to TRBJ2-7; 9 bases map to TRBD1. The CDR3 extends over 14 amino acids. CDR1 is LNHNV, CDR2 YYDKDF, per germline (reference sequence). Trimming at V came to 3 bases and at J to 4 bases, leaving 4 bases not matched to a gene.